This T cell receptor beta chain was retrieved from a study of T-cell memory formation after mild COVID-19. This clonotype was observed a few times. Germline values: CDR1 SQVTM, CDR2 ANQGSEA. This CDR3 contains 13 residues. Between the trimmed V and J ends, which lost 4 bases and 0 bases, there was a span of 10 bases. MiXCR, applied by TCRdb to the 5' RACE reads, yields one record per CDR3 protein. The sample shows nearly 110,000 distinct CDR3 sequences, over 13% of them seen only once. The receptor was isolated from a man younger than 35 who had mild COVID-19 (a few samples of this study predate the infection). Cell type and time point are not known. The sample consisted of PBMCs or a T cell subset sorted from them (not recorded which). The rearrangement uses TRBV29-1 and TRBJ2-7; D assignment may be TRBD1 or TRBD2 (5 bases each). CDR3 loop: CSVVGENSYEQYF. CDR3 nucleotides: TGCAGCGTTGTGGGGGAGAACTCCTACGAGCAGTACTTC.